The rows below give T cell receptor beta chains drawn from one sample of a study of shared clonotypes between healthy human individuals. Profiled with immunoSEQ multiplex PCR; TCRdb holds only in-frame clones, not every one. The sample has a few million clones, over 85% seen once. Material: naive CD4+ T cells from PBMCs. The source of these receptors is a man between 18 and 29 years old in good health. Some clones in this sample may be carry-over from other donors' samples. Both conserved end residues are part of each CDR3. A D gene is named only where the DNA matches it firmly. A row's size may be missing; if present it is once, few, many or a size class.

clone_size	v_call	j_call	d_call	cdr3_nt	cdr3_aa
-	TRBV6-4	TRBJ1-3	-	TGTGCCAGCAGTGACTCAAGAAACACCATATATTTT	CASSDSRNTIYF
-	TRBV28	TRBJ1-5	-	TGTGCCAGCAGTCCCCTGAAGGCCCTTAGCAATCAGCCCCAGCATTTT	CASSPLKALSNQPQHF
-	TRBV7-2	TRBJ2-7	-	TGTGCCAGCAGCTTACCCCGGTCCGGGGGACCGAATTACGAGCAGTACTTC	CASSLPRSGGPNYEQYF
-	TRBV18	TRBJ1-4	-	TGTGCCAGCTCCCCAAGGGGTGCAACTAATGAAAAACTGTTTTTT	CASSPRGATNEKLFF
-	TRBV6-5	TRBJ2-3	-	TGTGCCAGCAGGAAGCGAGATACGCAGTATTTT	CASRKRDTQYF
-	TRBV6-1	TRBJ1-2	-	TGTGCCAGCAGTGACCTACCGATCCAGGGTGGTGGCTACACCTTC	CASSDLPIQGGGYTF
once	TRBV11-2	TRBJ2-1	TRBD1	TGTGCCAGCAGCGGACAGGGGAGCTCCTACAATGAGCAGTTCTTC	CASSGQGSSYNEQFF
-	TRBV5-6	TRBJ2-7	TRBD1	TGTGCCAGCAGCTTGAACAGGGGCCACGAGCAGTACTTC	CASSLNRGHEQYF
-	TRBV5-1	TRBJ2-2	-	TGCGCCAGCAAATGGGGGTCAGCCACCGGGGAGCTGTTTTTT	CASKWGSATGELFF
-	TRBV2	TRBJ1-5	-	TGTGCCAGCAGTGACTGGGGAGGGAAGAAAGGTAATCAGCCCCAGCATTTT	CASSDWGGKKGNQPQHF
-	TRBV29-1	TRBJ2-3	-	TGCAGCGTTGATCTCTATACGCAGTATTTT	CSVDLYTQYF
-	TRBV28	TRBJ1-3	-	TGTGCCAGCAGATGGGGGGGGCCTGGAAACACCATATATTTT	CASRWGGPGNTIYF
-	TRBV28	TRBJ2-5	-	TGTGCCAGCAGTTCAACCACAGGGATAGAGACCCAGTACTTC	CASSSTTGIETQYF
-	TRBV7-2	TRBJ1-1	-	TGTGCCAGCAGCTTAATGGGGGTGAACACTGAAGCTTTCTTT	CASSLMGVNTEAFF
-	TRBV5-4	TRBJ2-3	-	TGTGCCAGCAGCTTGTCGGCAGTCACAGATACGCAGTATTTT	CASSLSAVTDTQYF